Listed here are 21 T cell receptor beta chains from one sample, sequenced in a study of blood T cells in healthy people across ages (dated by TCRdb to about 2015). Receptor libraries were prepared by 5' RACE. TCRdb records Illumina HiSeq 2500 as the sequencer. A second PCR of about 6 to 12 cycles was performed with a sample-barcoded 5' primer and a J-beta primer mix. TCRdb took the public reads, trimmed them with fastp at Q25, ran MiXCR for clone calling and kept in-frame beta chains. Under each unique CDR3 protein, matching rows form one entry showing the most common genes and DNA. The table for this sample lists roughly 1,800,000 distinct CDR3 sequences; 49% of them were counted only once. The top ten clonotypes cover approximately 2% of the sample. The source material was blood. These TCRs come from a woman in her thirties or forties in good health.

There are a few counts of this clonotype. This chain uses TRBV10-3 with TRBJ2-1; TRBD1 is a possible D gene (6 bases). The CDR3 runs 13 residues. Per the germline V gene, CDR1 is ENHRY and CDR2 is SYGVKD. Trimming took 0 bases from V and 6 from J, leaving 6 bases between them. CDR3 sequence (DNA): TGTGCCATCAGTGAGTCGACAGGCAATGAGCAGTTCTTC. Amino acid sequence: CAISESTGNEQFF.

The V call is TRBV6-2 or TRBV6-3, the J call TRBJ2-1; 15 bases line up with TRBD2. Germline values: CDR1 MNHEY, CDR2 SVGEGT. With 6 bases clipped from V and 0 bases from J, the junction kept 9 bases outside the gene matches. The CDR3 contains 19 residues. In DNA form, the CDR3 reads TGTGCCAGCAGATTAGGACTAGCGGGGGGGTTAAGCTCCTACAATGAGCAGTTCTTC. It codes for CASRLGLAGGLSSYNEQFF.

This chain uses TRBV6-1 with TRBJ1-1; TRBD1 is a possible D gene (5 bases). Germline CDR1 is MNHNS and CDR2 is SASEGT. This CDR3 region has 18 residues. V lost 5 bases, J lost 1 base, and 23 bases lay in between. CDR3 protein: CASSRRIQIGAKNTEAFF. The CDR3 nucleotides read TGTGCCAGCAGTCGACGAATACAGATCGGGGCAAAGAACACTGAAGCTTTCTTT.

This chain joins TRBV20-1 and TRBJ2-4; TRBD2 might be the D (6 bases). Per the germline V gene, CDR1 is DFQATT and CDR2 is SNEGSKA (reference sequence). V lost 3 bases and J 0 bases, leaving 27 bases between the germline ends. The CDR3 extends over 20 amino acids. The CDR3 reads CSARWLARTTGHLAKNIQYF. The CDR3 DNA sequence: TGCAGTGCTAGGTGGCTAGCGCGAACTACAGGACATTTAGCCAAAAACATTCAGTACTTC.

The chain has TRBV6-2 or TRBV6-3 and TRBJ1-2; D not certain. V gave up 4 bases and J gave up 4 bases, with 16 bases separating them. Germline assignment: CDR1 MNHEY and CDR2 SVGEGT. The CDR3 is made up of 15 amino acids. The CDR3 DNA reads as TGTGCCAGCAGTTTCGATGAGGGCCGAAGCTATGGCTACACCTTC. This encodes CASSFDEGRSYGYTF.

The V gene is TRBV5-1, the J gene TRBJ2-4, with TRBD2 identical over 9 bases. Matching the DNA end better, TRBJ2-7 makes the J call doubtful. The CDR3 covers 15 residues. Germline V CDR1 and CDR2: SGHRS, YFSETQ. The chain's CDR3 is CASSLTSGLPYEQYF. CDR3 sequence (DNA): TGCGCCAGCAGCTTGACTAGCGGGTTGCCCTACGAGCAGTACTTC.

V is TRBV4-1 and J is TRBJ2-3; 8 positions match TRBD2. The trim removed 4 bases at V and 2 bases at J, leaving 14 bases unmatched. The germline V gene has CDR1 MGHRA and CDR2 YSYEKL. The CDR3 runs 18 residues. DNA for the CDR3: TGCGCCAGCAGCCCCTCCCCCGTGCAAGCGGGGGTCACAGATACGCAGTATTTT. Translating it yields CASSPSPVQAGVTDTQYF.

The genes are TRBV29-1 and TRBJ2-5; D unresolved. This CDR3 region has 12 residues. Trimming stripped 3 bases from V and 1 base from J, with 6 bases between. Germline CDR1 and CDR2: SQVTM and ANQGSEA. This CDR3 is CSVEHSQETQYF. Here the CDR3 DNA reads TGCAGCGTTGAGCACAGCCAAGAGACCCAGTACTTC. The full variable domain, its missing parts supplied by reference TRBV29-1 and TRBJ2-5, is SAVISQKPSRDICQRGTSLTIQCQVDSQVTMMFWYRQQPGQSLTLIATANQGSEATYESGFVIDKFPISRPNLTFSTLTVSNMSPEDSSIYLCSVEHSQETQYFGPGTRLLVL.

The genes are TRBV27 and TRBJ2-1; tentatively, D is TRBD2 (5 bases). Germline CDR1 MNHEY, CDR2 SMNVEV (reference sequence). Deletions cut 2 bases from V and 6 bases from J, with 11 bases between. This CDR3 has 14 amino acids. The CDR3 spells CASSLGFRGNEQFF. The CDR3 DNA reads TGTGCCAGCAGTTTAGGATTCCGGGGCAATGAGCAGTTCTTC.

J is TRBJ2-1 and V is TRBV5-4; perhaps TRBD2 as D (6 bases). V shed 5 bases and J shed 4 bases, with 16 bases lying between them. The germline V gene has CDR1 SGHNT and CDR2 YYREEE (reference sequence). The CDR3 has 15 residues. The CDR3, as DNA: TGTGCCAGCAGACCTCCGGGACGGGGGTACAATGAGCAGTTCTTC. Its translation: CASRPPGRGYNEQFF.

As regards this clonotype: The conserved phenylalanine or tryptophan is not found at the CDR3 terminus, so this likely reflects a read error. V gene TRBV6-5 combines with J gene TRBJ2-7; 10 bases match TRBD1. Germline values: CDR1 MNHEY, CDR2 SVGAGI. The CDR3 length is 15 residues. Trimming at V came to 6 bases and at J to 3 bases, leaving 8 bases not matched to a gene. The CDR3 region is CASSRTGGKDYEQYL. The CDR3 coding sequence is TGTGCCAGCAGCCGGACAGGGGGTAAGGACTACGAGCAGTACTTG.

The V gene is TRBV6-6, the J gene TRBJ2-7; D might be TRBD1 or TRBD2, each matching 5 bases. The last part of the DNA fits TRBJ2-5 better; the J call may be wrong. This CDR3 is built from 15 residues. Germline values: CDR1 MNHNY, CDR2 SVGAGI (reference sequence). The CDR3 DNA reads TGTGCCAGCAGCTCACCTGACGGGGCGCGGGAGACCCAGTACTTC. This sequence encodes CASSSPDGARETQYF.

This clonotype has just a few counts. The chain uses TRBV18 and TRBJ2-5; a possible D gene is TRBD1 (5 bases). The better agreement between TRBJ2-7 and the DNA end casts doubt on the J call. Germline lookup yields CDR1 KGHSH and CDR2 LQKENI. The CDR3 sequence is 15 residues long. The CDR3, as DNA: TGTGCCAGCTCCCAGGGTCAGGGTCCCATTGACGAGCAGTACTTC. The encoded protein is CASSQGQGPIDEQYF.

As concerns this clonotype: Sequence at one end of the junction differs from germline and may be a read error. The chain combines TRBV29-1 with TRBJ2-5; D is possibly TRBD1 (5 bases). The CDR3 spans 12 residues. CDR1 is SQVTM and CDR2 is ANQGSEA in the germline V gene. This CDR3 is CNVEFSGETQYF. CDR3 sequence (DNA): TGCAACGTTGAGTTCTCAGGGGAGACCCAGTACTTC.

To note about this clonotype: Relative to the germline gene, one junction end is altered; a read error may explain this. The chain recombines TRBV20-1 with TRBJ1-2; maybe TRBD1 (5 bases). Germline lookup yields CDR1 DFQATT and CDR2 SNEGSKA (reference sequence). This CDR3 is built from 15 residues. The CDR3 DNA sequence: TGCAGTGCAAGAGATGGCGGACACCCAACTTTTGGCTACACCTTC. Translated, it gives CSARDGGHPTFGYTF.

This clonotype was found many times. The gene calls are TRBV11-2 and TRBJ2-1; unclear D gene. CDR3 size: 15 residues. V lost 3 bases and J 0 bases, leaving 9 bases between the germline ends. Germline CDR1 reads SGHAT; CDR2 reads FQNNGV. The CDR3 nucleotides are TGTGCCAGCAGCTTGGGCGGTGTCTCCTACAATGAGCAGTTCTTC. It translates to CASSLGGVSYNEQFF.

This clonotype occurred once. The CDR3 here is CASSKRPSGGDKETQYF. In DNA form, the CDR3 reads TGTGCCAGCAGCAAAAGGCCTAGCGGGGGAGATAAAGAGACCCAGTACTTC. This chain joins TRBV13 and TRBJ2-5, with TRBD2 matching over 10 bases. Per germline, CDR1 PRHDT and CDR2 FYEKMQ (reference sequence). Trimming cost V 5 bases and J 3 bases; bases outside gene matches: 12. The CDR3 is 17 residues long.

The V gene is TRBV6-6, the J gene TRBJ2-1, with D perhaps assigned TRBD1 or TRBD2 (6 bases each). This CDR3 spans 16 amino acids. Trimming stripped 5 bases from V and 7 bases from J, with 21 bases between. CDR1 is MNHNY and CDR2 is SVGAGI in the germline V gene (reference sequence). CDR3 sequence: CASSLPVSGALNEQFF. In DNA, the CDR3 is TGTGCCAGCAGTCTTCCGGTTTCGGGGGCCCTGAATGAGCAGTTCTTC.

The rearrangement uses TRBV6-2 or TRBV6-3 and TRBJ1-2; D gene uncertain. The CDR3 contains 17 residues. Germline V gene data show CDR1 as MNHEY and CDR2 as SVGEGT. The ends were cut back, 0 bases at V and 1 base at J, with 15 bases in the middle. CDR3 sequence: CASSYSIKDDHNYGYTF. CDR3 DNA sequence: TGTGCCAGCAGTTACTCGATCAAGGACGACCATAACTATGGCTACACCTTC.

This clonotype came up a few times. The chain has TRBV7-8 and TRBJ2-3; D might be TRBD2 (6 bases). There are 16 residues in the CDR3. Germline loops: CDR1 SGHVS, CDR2 FQNEAQ. V gave up 4 bases and J gave up 6 bases, with 20 bases separating them. In DNA, the CDR3 is TGTGCCAGCAGCTCGGAGGGTGGCAGGACCAAGGATACGCAGTATTTT. Translation: CASSSEGGRTKDTQYF.

The chain recombines TRBV12-3 or TRBV12-4 with TRBJ2-5; 9 bases agree with TRBD2. The V gene end was trimmed by 1 base and the J gene end by 6 bases; junction bases not matched to a gene: 12. The CDR3 runs to 17 residues. DNA for the CDR3: TGTGCCAGCAGTTTAGGGGACCGTGGCGGGGGGGCGAAGACCCAGTACTTC. It translates to CASSLGDRGGGAKTQYF.